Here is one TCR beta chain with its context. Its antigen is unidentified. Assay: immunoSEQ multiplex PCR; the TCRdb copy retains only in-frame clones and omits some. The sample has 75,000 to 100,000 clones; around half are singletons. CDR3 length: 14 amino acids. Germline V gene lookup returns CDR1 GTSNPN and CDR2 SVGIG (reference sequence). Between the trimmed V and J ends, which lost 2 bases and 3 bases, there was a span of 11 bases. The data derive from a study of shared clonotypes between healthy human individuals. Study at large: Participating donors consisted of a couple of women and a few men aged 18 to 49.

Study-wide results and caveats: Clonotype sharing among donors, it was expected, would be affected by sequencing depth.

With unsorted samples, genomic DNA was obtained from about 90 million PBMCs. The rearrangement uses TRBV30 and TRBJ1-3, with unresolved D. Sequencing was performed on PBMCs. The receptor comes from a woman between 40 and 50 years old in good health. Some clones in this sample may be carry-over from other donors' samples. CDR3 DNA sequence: TGTGCCTGGAGTCCGGCGTTCGTTGGAAACACCATATATTTT. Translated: CAWSPAFVGNTIYF.